This TCR beta chain originates from a study of circulating and synovial CD4+ cells in juvenile arthritis. Sequenced samples came from active juvenile idiopathic arthritis patients. Study-level points and caveats: Diversity here was lower than in bulk blood CD4 cells.

As for this clone: Its antigen is still unknown.

This table comes from immunoSEQ multiplex PCR, and its TCRdb copy is limited to in-frame clones, with some not included. This table has 30,000 or so clones, about 95% appearing once. The TCR comes from a human donor with juvenile idiopathic arthritis. The specimen sequenced was CD4+ T cells from blood.

CDR3 residues: CASSGQGNGELFF. For the CDR3, the DNA is TGTGCCAGCAGCGGACAGGGGAACGGGGAGCTGTTTTTT. The chain combines TRBV7-8 with TRBJ2-2; 9 bases align to TRBD1. This CDR3 has 13 residues. The V segment lost 5 bases and the J segment 7 bases; nucleotides outside the gene matches: 2. CDR1 is SGHVS, CDR2 FQNEAQ, per germline.